This T cell receptor (beta chain) was captured by sequencing in a study of cytomegalovirus exposure and HLA in healthy donors. This clone was seen only once. Per the germline V gene, CDR1 is SQVTM and CDR2 is ANQGSEA. CDR3 length: 14 residues. It was with 60 Vbeta and 13 Jbeta primers that the PCR ran. Some clones are missing from TCRdb's copy, which holds only in-frame ones; the method was immunoSEQ multiplex PCR. The sample yields 150,000 to 200,000 clones, less than 85% seen once. This TCR was recovered from a boy aged 2 to 10 in good health and CMV-seronegative. The chain joins TRBV29-1 to TRBJ2-5; 8 bases match TRBD1. The J call may not be correct, given that the DNA end is closer to TRBJ2-7. Material: PBMCs. The CDR3 is CSAAGGTGAYEQYF. The DNA for the CDR3 is TGCAGCGCTGCTGGGGGGACAGGAGCATACGAGCAGTACTTC.